The present T cell receptor beta chain was sequenced within a study of blood T cell repertoires in COVID-19. On the study more broadly: Italy, Spain and the United States were the sources of the convalescent and acute COVID-19 samples. T cells, B-cell-depleted T cells, or PBMCs provided the cDNA or gDNA that served as material.

This CDR3 spans 11 amino acids. After removal of 7 bases from V and 8 bases from J, the junction contained 4 bases not matched to a gene. The germline gives CDR1 MNHNY, CDR2 SVGAGI (reference sequence). In the study's own analysis: For nucleated cells, counts were estimated from reference gene primer amplification. Measured with immunoSEQ multiplex PCR; TCRdb has only the in-frame clones, and not every one. V, J and clone size were drawn from that table, and D and trimming were deduced from the DNA. The sample holds over 100,000 clones, approximately 90% seen once. Seattle patients were enrolled while actively infected and followed longitudinally.

The V and J genes are TRBV6-6 and TRBJ1-2; 7 bases line up with TRBD1. This TCR came from a man in his fifties or sixties with COVID-19, enrolled during active disease. What was sequenced was peripheral blood. Here the CDR3 DNA reads TGTGCCAGCAAACCGGACAGGGGCTACACCTTC. Translation: CASKPDRGYTF.